Each of the 32 T cell receptor beta chains below was sequenced from the same sample in a study of T cell responses to AZD1222 COVID-19 vaccine. TCRdb keeps only in-frame clones here, not all; method: immunoSEQ multiplex PCR. The profile covers 130,000 or so clones, with about 93% appearing a single time and more than 4.5% taken by the ten largest. Sequencing was performed on peripheral blood, taken on day 0 of AZD1222 vaccination. The receptors derive from an adult in good health.

The chain links TRBV4-1 to TRBJ1-4, with D perhaps TRBD1 (5 bases). The CDR3 is 13 amino acids. The ends were cut back, 8 bases at V and 8 bases at J, with 15 bases in the middle. Germline V CDR1 and CDR2: MGHRA, YSYEKL. Here the CDR3 reads CASSTAPWEKLFF. The CDR3 DNA reads TGCGCCAGCTCGACAGCCCCATGGGAAAAACTGTTTTTT.

This rearrangement joins TRBV30 to TRBJ1-4, with D possibly TRBD1 on 5 matching bases. From germline, CDR1 is GTSNPN and CDR2 SVGIG (reference sequence). The V end was cut by 4 bases, the J end by 11 bases, with 23 bases between. The CDR3 covers 15 residues. In nucleotides, the CDR3 is TGTGCCTGGACCTCCGGGGGGACGGGAGGTAGGAAACTGTTTTTT. This encodes CAWTSGGTGGRKLFF.

In this sample, this clone turned up once. The chain couples TRBV2 to TRBJ1-2; D unresolved. This CDR3 is built from 11 residues. V was shortened by 7 bases and J by 3 bases, with 6 bases between the two germline ends. Germline CDR1 and CDR2: SNHLY and FYNNEI. The CDR3 DNA reads as TGTGCCAGCAACGGATACTATGGCTACACCTTC. Amino acid sequence: CASNGYYGYTF.

V gene TRBV6-5 combines with J gene TRBJ2-2, with TRBD2 matching 7 bases. The germline V gene has CDR1 MNHEY and CDR2 SVGAGI. Trimming at V came to 6 bases and at J to 0 bases, leaving 4 bases not matched to a gene. This CDR3 is built from 15 residues. CDR3 in DNA: TGTGCCAGCAGCCGGGACTACGCGAACACCGGGGAGCTGTTTTTT. Amino acids: CASSRDYANTGELFF.

This clone appeared once. This chain joins TRBV6-5 and TRBJ2-1, with 12 bases that match TRBD2. This CDR3 contains 15 residues. V gave up 6 bases and J gave up 5 bases; unmatched junction bases: 5. Germline V gene sequence: CDR1 MNHEY, CDR2 SVGAGI. This chain's CDR3 is CASRRTSGNDNEQFF. DNA of the CDR3: TGTGCCAGCAGGAGGACTAGCGGGAATGACAATGAGCAGTTCTTC.

This clone showed up just once. DNA for the CDR3: TGTGCCACCCGGGGGCAAATTGGCACCGGGGAGCTGTTTTTT. Amino acid sequence: CATRGQIGTGELFF. This chain links TRBV6-5 with TRBJ2-2; D may correspond to TRBD1 or TRBD2 (6 bases each). V gave up 10 bases and J gave up 4 bases, with 16 bases separating them. The CDR3 totals 14 residues. The germline V gene encodes CDR1 MNHEY and CDR2 SVGAGI.

V usage is TRBV9 and J usage is TRBJ2-7; 8 bases map to TRBD1. The CDR3 runs 15 residues. In germline, CDR1 is SGDLS, CDR2 YYNGEE. V gave up 0 bases and J gave up 3 bases; unmatched junction bases: 5. This CDR3 is CASSVDWGQDYEQYF. Here the CDR3 DNA reads TGTGCCAGCAGCGTAGATTGGGGACAGGACTACGAGCAGTACTTC.

CDR3 DNA sequence: TGTGCCACCAGTGAAACGGGAACTACCTACGAGCAGTACTTC. This gives the protein CATSETGTTYEQYF. The rearrangement joins TRBV24-1 to TRBJ2-7; D is perhaps TRBD2 (5 bases). In germline, CDR1 is KGHDR, CDR2 SFDVKD. The CDR3 sequence is 14 residues long. V lost 4 bases and J 2 bases, leaving 11 bases between the germline ends.

The chain uses TRBV9 and TRBJ2-7; D may correspond to TRBD1 or TRBD2 (6 bases each). Germline CDR1 is SGDLS and CDR2 is YYNGEE. The CDR3 is 13 amino acids. The V gene lost 3 bases and the J gene lost 5 bases, with 12 bases spanning the gap. The CDR3 sequence is CASSGGAGHEQYF. The CDR3 DNA is TGTGCCAGCAGCGGGGGGGCAGGCCACGAGCAGTACTTC.

The chain links TRBV5-4 to TRBJ1-2; maybe TRBD1 (6 bases). CDR3 length: 14 residues. CDR1 and CDR2 from the germline V gene are SGHNT and YYREEE (reference sequence). Deletions cut 4 bases from V and 8 bases from J, with 18 bases between. DNA of the CDR3: TGTGCCAGCAGCCGGGAGGGGGGAGTTTACGGCTACACCTTC. This sequence encodes CASSREGGVYGYTF.

The chain carries TRBV5-6 and TRBJ1-1, with unresolved D. CDR3 length: 13 amino acids. The V gene lost 0 bases and the J gene lost 11 bases, with 14 bases spanning the gap. Per germline, CDR1 SGHDT and CDR2 YYEEEE. CDR3 nucleotide sequence: TGTGCCAGCAGCTTGGCGGGAGCAGCTGGGGCTTTCTTT. It specifies CASSLAGAAGAFF.

This clone was recorded once. The chain uses TRBV9 and TRBJ1-3; D is ambiguous. Germline CDR1 and CDR2: SGDLS and YYNGEE. The V gene lost 3 bases and the J gene lost 7 bases, with 5 bases spanning the gap. The length of the CDR3 is 11 residues. The CDR3 sequence: CASSGTNTIYF. The CDR3 region has the DNA TGTGCCAGCAGCGGCACGAACACCATATATTTT.

The rearrangement joins TRBV6-5 to TRBJ2-7; D is unclear. Trimming stripped 6 bases from V and 3 bases from J, with 18 bases between. The germline V gene encodes CDR1 MNHEY and CDR2 SVGAGI. The CDR3 runs to 15 residues. This CDR3 reads CASSFDLISNYEQYF. For the CDR3, the DNA is TGTGCCAGCAGCTTCGATTTAATCTCTAACTACGAGCAGTACTTC.

The chain carries TRBV27 and TRBJ1-1; D not certain. The CDR3 has 14 amino acids. Germline V lookup: CDR1 MNHEY, CDR2 SMNVEV (reference sequence). Trimming removed 3 bases from V and 1 base from J, with 9 bases in between. CDR3 sequence reads: CASSFRGQNTEAFF. The CDR3 DNA reads TGTGCCAGCAGTTTCAGAGGTCAGAACACTGAAGCTTTCTTT.

CDR3 protein: CATSPTRRQGPAEKLFF. The CDR3 region has the DNA TGTGCCACCAGCCCGACCCGTCGACAGGGGCCGGCTGAAAAACTGTTTTTT. V usage is TRBV15 and J usage is TRBJ1-4, with 8 nucleotides matching TRBD1. V lost 5 bases and J lost 7; bases outside the gene matches: 15. CDR1 LNHNV and CDR2 YYDKDF come from the germline V gene (reference sequence). This CDR3 has 17 residues.

The chain uses TRBV6-1 and TRBJ2-7, with D uncertain. Germline CDR1 is MNHNS and CDR2 is SASEGT. The V and J ends lost 2 bases and 4 bases respectively, with 6 bases between them. The CDR3 covers 12 residues. CDR3 sequence (DNA): TGTGCCAGCAGTGAATTTGGTTACGAGCAGTACTTC. Translation: CASSEFGYEQYF.

This clone appeared a few times. The sample holds other DNA sequences that translate to the same CDR3. The CDR3 sequence: CASSPGPMNTEAFF. In nucleotides, the CDR3 is TGTGCCAGCAGCCCCGGACCGATGAACACTGAAGCTTTCTTT. The rearrangement uses TRBV11-1 and TRBJ1-1; D unclear. The CDR3 covers 14 residues. V was cut by 5 bases and J by 0 bases, with 10 bases left in between. Germline V CDR1 and CDR2: SGHAT, FQDESV (reference sequence).

The rearrangement joins TRBV25-1 to TRBJ2-7, with D perhaps TRBD2 (5 bases). Germline V lookup: CDR1 MGHDK, CDR2 SYGVNS. The CDR3 is 12 amino acids. V lost 2 bases to trimming and J lost 7 bases, with 9 bases between them. DNA for the CDR3: TGTGCCAGCAGTGAAGAGGGTTGGGAGCAGTACTTC. Protein product: CASSEEGWEQYF.

The chain combines TRBV3-1 (or the pseudogene TRBV3-2) with TRBJ2-7; D remains unclear. Trimming took off 7 bases at V and 0 bases at J, with 10 bases between the two ends. The CDR3 extends over 13 amino acids. The germline CDR1 and CDR2 sequences are LGHDT and YNNKEL (reference sequence). The CDR3 region has the DNA TGTGCCAGCAAGAGCAGGAGCTCCTACGAGCAGTACTTC. Protein sequence: CASKSRSSYEQYF.

The rearrangement uses TRBV3-1 (or the pseudogene TRBV3-2) and TRBJ2-7; maybe TRBD2 (6 bases). V lost 1 base and J lost 5, with 9 bases in between. Germline values: CDR1 LGHDT, CDR2 YNNKEL (reference sequence). The CDR3 consists of 13 residues. The chain's CDR3 is CASSQVLADEQYF. In DNA, the CDR3 is TGTGCCAGCAGCCAAGTTTTAGCGGACGAGCAGTACTTC.

The rearrangement joins TRBV14 to TRBJ1-1; no definite D call. V gave up 3 bases and J gave up 8 bases, with 22 bases separating them. Germline V CDR1 and CDR2: SGHDN, FVKESK. This CDR3 is built from 16 residues. CDR3 DNA sequence: TGTGCCAGCAGCCATTCAGCGACAACGGCCACCCGAGAAGCTTTCTTT. This translates into CASSHSATTATREAFF.

This clone has just one count. This sequence joins TRBV15 and TRBJ2-3; 9 bases fit TRBD2. The germline CDR1 and CDR2 sequences are LNHNV and YYDKDF (reference sequence). The CDR3 consists of 17 residues. The V and J ends lost 0 bases and 1 base, in that order; junction bases with no gene match: 5. Here the CDR3 reads CATSRDGLAGRTDTQYF. Written as DNA, the CDR3 is TGTGCCACCAGCAGAGATGGCCTAGCGGGACGCACAGATACGCAGTATTTT.

V gene TRBV7-6 combines with J gene TRBJ1-1, with a possible D match to TRBD1 (5 bases). CDR1 and CDR2 from the germline V gene are SGHVS and FNYEAQ. Trimming removed 5 bases from V and 0 bases from J, with 13 bases in between. The CDR3 has 15 residues. The CDR3 nucleotides read TGTGCCAGCAGCCCCCGGGGGACGGTGAACACTGAAGCTTTCTTT. It encodes CASSPRGTVNTEAFF.

The J gene is TRBJ1-2, the V gene TRBV29-1; D is perhaps TRBD1 (5 bases). The CDR3 consists of 12 residues. Germline CDR1 and CDR2: SQVTM and ANQGSEA. V was pared by 3 bases and J by 8 bases, with 13 bases between. The CDR3 is CSVDDGGWGYTF. The CDR3 bases are TGCAGCGTTGATGACGGGGGATGGGGCTACACCTTC.

This chain links TRBV29-1 with TRBJ2-2; D is undetermined. This CDR3 is built from 12 residues. Germline assignment: CDR1 SQVTM and CDR2 ANQGSEA. V shed 2 bases and J shed 4 bases, with 5 bases lying between them. The CDR3 protein is CSVEWVTGELFF. The CDR3 DNA follows: TGCAGCGTTGAATGGGTCACCGGGGAGCTGTTTTTT.

The rearrangement links TRBV5-4 to TRBJ2-7; 7 positions match TRBD2. Losses at the gene ends were 2 bases for V and 0 bases for J; bases not matched to a gene: 2. Germline V gene lookup returns CDR1 SGHNT and CDR2 YYREEE (reference sequence). The length of the CDR3 is 14 residues. Here the CDR3 reads CASSFSGLSYEQYF. In nucleotides, the CDR3 is TGTGCCAGCAGCTTTAGCGGGCTCTCCTACGAGCAGTACTTC.

V gene TRBV9 combines with J gene TRBJ1-2; maybe TRBD1 (6 bases). This CDR3 has 11 residues. The V end lost 7 bases, the J end lost 14 bases, and 18 bases lay between the germline ends. Germline-derived CDR1 and CDR2 are SGDLS and YYNGEE. For the CDR3, the DNA is TGTGCCAGCGGGAAACAGGGCCCCCCTACCTTC. Translated: CASGKQGPPTF. The full variable domain, with the rest looked up from reference TRBV9 and TRBJ1-2, is DSGVTQTPKHLITATGQRVTLRCSPRSGDLSVYWYQQSLDQGLQFLIQYYNGEERAKGNILERFSAQQFPDLHSELNLSSLELGDSALYFCASGKQGPPTFGSGTRLTVV.

The chain employs TRBV7-3 and TRBJ2-1; a weak D match, TRBD2 (6 bases). In germline, CDR1 is SGHTA, CDR2 FQGTGA. The length of the CDR3 is 15 residues. Trimming cost V 5 bases and J 8 bases, with 19 bases left between them. CDR3 loop: CASSARGDPWDEQFF. The CDR3 region has the DNA TGTGCCAGCAGCGCTCGCGGGGACCCGTGGGATGAGCAGTTCTTC.

This chain links TRBV6-5 with TRBJ1-3, with a tentative D call TRBD1 (6 bases). The CDR3 has 14 residues. Germline lookup yields CDR1 MNHEY and CDR2 SVGAGI. Between the trimmed V and J ends, which lost 8 bases and 1 base, there was a span of 12 bases. CDR3 loop: CASGKQGSGNTIYF. The CDR3 DNA follows: TGTGCCAGCGGGAAACAGGGATCTGGAAACACCATATATTTT.

The J gene is TRBJ1-6, the V gene TRBV5-6, with a weak D call TRBD1 (5 bases). Trimming removed 1 base from V and 4 bases from J, with 18 bases in between. The germline V gene encodes CDR1 SGHDT and CDR2 YYEEEE. This CDR3 contains 18 residues. The CDR3 DNA reads as TGTGCCAGCAGCTTGTCCCAGGGTCGATTCTATTATAATTCACCCCTCCACTTT. Its protein product is CASSLSQGRFYYNSPLHF.

CDR3 amino acids: CASSLETGNPEAFF. CDR3 nucleotides: TGTGCCAGCAGTTTGGAGACAGGGAATCCTGAAGCTTTCTTT. The chain uses TRBV27 and TRBJ1-1; 7 bases align to TRBD1. The germline V gene encodes CDR1 MNHEY and CDR2 SMNVEV (reference sequence). V shed 3 bases, J shed 6 bases, and the junction held 7 bases outside the gene matches. The CDR3 is 14 residues long.

This chain links TRBV19 with TRBJ2-7; no reliable D call. V was clipped by 4 bases and J by 6 bases, with 16 bases between them. The length of the CDR3 is 14 residues. Germline V CDR1 and CDR2: LNHDA, SQIVND (reference sequence). The CDR3 sequence is CASSTYSAASEQYF. The CDR3 coding sequence is TGTGCCAGTAGTACCTACTCAGCAGCCTCCGAGCAGTACTTC. The entire variable domain, with the rest obtained from reference TRBV19 and TRBJ2-7, is as follows: DGGITQSPKYLFRKEGQNVTLSCEQNLNHDAMYWYRQDPGQGLRLIYYSQIVNDFQKGDIAEGYSVSREKKESFPLTVTSAQKNPTAFYLCASSTYSAASEQYFGPGTRLTVT.